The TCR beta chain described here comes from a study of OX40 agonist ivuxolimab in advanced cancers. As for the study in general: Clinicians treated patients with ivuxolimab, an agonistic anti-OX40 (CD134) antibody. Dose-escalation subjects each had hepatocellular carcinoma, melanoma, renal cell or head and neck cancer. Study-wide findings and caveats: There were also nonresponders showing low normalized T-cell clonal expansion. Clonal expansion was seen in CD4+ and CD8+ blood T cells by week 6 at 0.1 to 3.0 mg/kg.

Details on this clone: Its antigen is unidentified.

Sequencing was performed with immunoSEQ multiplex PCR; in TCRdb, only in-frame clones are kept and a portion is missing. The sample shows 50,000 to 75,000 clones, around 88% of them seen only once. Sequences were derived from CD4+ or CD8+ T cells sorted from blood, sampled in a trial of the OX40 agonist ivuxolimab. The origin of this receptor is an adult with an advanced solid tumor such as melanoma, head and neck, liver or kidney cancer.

CDR3 protein: CASSPPVGRQFF. In nucleotides, the CDR3 is TGTGCCAGCTCACCCCCAGTGGGGCGGCAGTTCTTC. This chain connects TRBV18 to TRBJ2-1, with a weak D call TRBD1 (5 bases). The CDR3 covers 12 residues. Germline V gene data show CDR1 as KGHSH and CDR2 as LQKENI. Trimming shortened V by 3 bases and J by 12 bases, and 12 bases separated the two germline ends.